The source of this T cell receptor (beta chain) is a study of blood T cell repertoires in COVID-19. The assay was immunoSEQ multiplex PCR, and TCRdb's table has in-frame clones only and misses some. The sample lists more than 95,000 clones, roughly 82% occurring once. Germline loops: CDR1 SGHNT, CDR2 YENEEA. V lost 1 base to trimming and J lost 5 bases, with 12 bases between them. This CDR3 has 14 residues. The chain links TRBV11-3 to TRBJ2-7; D is possibly TRBD2 (6 bases). The TCR sequence derives from a man aged 55 to 70 with acute or convalescent COVID-19. Sequenced input: peripheral blood. CDR3 amino acids: CASSLGGVGNEQYF. The CDR3 DNA is TGTGCCAGCAGCTTAGGGGGGGTAGGAAACGAGCAGTACTTC. Drawing the rest from reference TRBV11-3 and TRBJ2-7, the complete variable domain is EAGVVQSPRYKIIEKKQPVAFWCNPISGHNTLYWYLQNLGQGPELLIRYENEEAVDDSQLPKDRFSAERLKGVDSTLKIQPAELGDSAVYLCASSLGGVGNEQYFGPGTRLTVT.